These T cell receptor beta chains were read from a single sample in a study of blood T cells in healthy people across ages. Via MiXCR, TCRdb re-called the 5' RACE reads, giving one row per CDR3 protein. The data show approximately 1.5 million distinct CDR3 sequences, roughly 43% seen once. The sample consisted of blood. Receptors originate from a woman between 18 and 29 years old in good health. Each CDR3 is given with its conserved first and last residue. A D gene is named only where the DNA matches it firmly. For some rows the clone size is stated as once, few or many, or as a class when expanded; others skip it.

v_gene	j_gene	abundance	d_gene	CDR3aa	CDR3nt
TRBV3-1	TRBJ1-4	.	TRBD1	CASSPPDREGLTNEKLFF	TGTGCCAGCAGCCCGCCGGACAGGGAGGGCTTGACTAATGAAAAACTGTTTTTT
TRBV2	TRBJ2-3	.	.	CASSPLIPTSTDTQYF	TGTGCCAGCAGCCCCCTGATACCCACTAGCACAGATACGCAGTATTTT
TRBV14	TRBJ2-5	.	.	CASSQVVGVGTQYF	TGTGCCAGCAGCCAAGTAGTGGGAGTGGGGACCCAGTACTTC
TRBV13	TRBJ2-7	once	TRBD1	CASSLPTGQGYVQYF	TGTGCCAGCAGCTTACCGACGGGACAGGGATACGTGCAGTACTTC
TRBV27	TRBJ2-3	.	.	CASSLQWGSTGTQYF	TGTGCCAGCAGTTTGCAGTGGGGGAGCACAGGTACGCAGTATTTT
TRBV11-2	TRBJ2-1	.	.	CASSFWNWGRESHEQFF	TGTGCCAGCAGCTTTTGGAATTGGGGACGGGAGAGTCATGAGCAGTTCTTC
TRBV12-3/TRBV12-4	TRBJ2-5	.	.	CASAWDFSGKTQYF	TGTGCCAGCGCTTGGGACTTCTCGGGCAAGACCCAGTACTTC
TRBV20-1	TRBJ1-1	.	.	CSTYARLNTEAFF	TGCAGTACCTACGCCCGGTTGAACACTGAAGCTTTCTTT
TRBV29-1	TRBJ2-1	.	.	CSVSPPGTTRRQQFF	TGCAGCGTCTCGCCCCCCGGGACAACTCGTAGGCAGCAGTTCTTC
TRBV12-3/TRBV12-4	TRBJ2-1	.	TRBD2	CASSGTRRIYNEQFF	TGTGCCAGCAGTGGGACTAGACGTATCTACAATGAGCAGTTCTTC
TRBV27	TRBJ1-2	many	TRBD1	CASSSPGQGYGYTF	TGTGCCAGCAGTTCTCCGGGACAGGGCTATGGCTACACCTTC
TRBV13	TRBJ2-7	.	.	CASTTRGAASYEQYF	TGTGCCAGCACCACACGAGGCGCCGCCTCCTACGAGCAGTACTTC
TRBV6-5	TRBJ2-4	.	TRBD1	CASSQRTGANYIQDF	TGTGCCAGCAGTCAGCGGACAGGGGCTAACTACATTCAGGACTTC
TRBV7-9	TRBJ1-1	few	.	CASSPQLTNEAFF	TGTGCCAGCAGCCCACAATTGACAAATGAAGCTTTCTTT
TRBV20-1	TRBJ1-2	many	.	CSAPDGYTF	TGCAGTGCTCCAGATGGCTACACCTTC
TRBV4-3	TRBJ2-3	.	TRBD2	CASSHDRAGQTQYF	TGCGCCAGCAGCCATGATCGAGCGGGGCAAACGCAGTATTTT
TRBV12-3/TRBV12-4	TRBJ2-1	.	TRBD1	CASSNTGGYEQFF	TGTGCCAGCAGCAATACAGGGGGATACGAGCAGTTCTTC
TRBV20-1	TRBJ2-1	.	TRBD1	CSAGDSSYNEQFF	TGCAGTGCTGGGGACAGCTCCTACAATGAGCAGTTCTTC
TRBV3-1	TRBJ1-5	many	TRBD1	CASSRDRTSNQPQHF	TGTGCCAGCAGCCGGGACAGAACTAGCAATCAGCCCCAGCATTTT
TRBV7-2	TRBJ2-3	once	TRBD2	CASSRRAGTGDTQYF	TGTGCCAGCAGCCGTCGAGCGGGAACTGGAGATACGCAGTATTTT
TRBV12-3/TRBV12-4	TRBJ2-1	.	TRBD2	CASSDSGISYNEQFF	TGTGCCAGCAGTGATAGCGGGATTTCCTACAATGAGCAGTTCTTC
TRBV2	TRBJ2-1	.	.	CASKSRPRPDDNEQFF	TGTGCCAGCAAATCTCGACCAAGGCCCGATGATAATGAGCAGTTCTTC
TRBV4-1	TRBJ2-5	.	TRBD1	CASSQIGTGGLETQYF	TGCGCCAGCAGCCAGATCGGGACAGGGGGGTTGGAGACCCAGTACTTC
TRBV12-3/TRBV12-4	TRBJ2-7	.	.	CASSLGGPYSEQYF	TGTGCCAGCAGTTTGGGAGGCCCCTACAGTGAGCAGTACTTC
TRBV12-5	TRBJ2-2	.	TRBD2	CASGLVLAGNTGELFF	TGTGCTAGTGGTTTGGTACTAGCGGGGAACACCGGGGAGCTGTTTTTT
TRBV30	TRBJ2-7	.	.	CAWTQTSYEQYF	TGTGCCTGGACGCAGACCTCCTACGAGCAGTACTTC
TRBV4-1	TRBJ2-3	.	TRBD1	CASSQVIRPGQDTDTQYF	TGCGCCAGCAGCCAAGTCATTCGTCCGGGACAGGACACAGATACGCAGTATTTT
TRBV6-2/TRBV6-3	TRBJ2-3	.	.	CASSSARRTDTQYF	TGTGCCAGCAGTTCAGCCCGAAGGACAGATACGCAGTATTTT
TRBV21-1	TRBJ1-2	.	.	CASSHGELHTPYGYTF	TGTGCCAGCAGCCATGGGGAGCTCCATACTCCGTATGGCTACACCTTC
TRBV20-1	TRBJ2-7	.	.	CSASPPRTSYEQYF	TGCAGTGCTAGTCCACCTCGAACATCCTACGAGCAGTACTTC
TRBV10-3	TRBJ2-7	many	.	CAISPGTPYEQYF	TGTGCCATTAGTCCCGGGACACCCTACGAGCAGTACTTC
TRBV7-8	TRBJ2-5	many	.	CASSLLAETQYF	TGTGCCAGCAGCTTATTAGCGGAGACCCAGTACTTC
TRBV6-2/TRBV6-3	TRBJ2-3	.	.	CASRENSGGTDTRYF	TGTGCCAGCAGGGAGAATAGCGGAGGCACAGATACGCGGTATTTT
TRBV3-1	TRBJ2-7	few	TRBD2	CASRPAGSKSYEQYF	TGTGCCAGCAGACCAGCGGGGAGTAAATCCTACGAGCAGTACTTC
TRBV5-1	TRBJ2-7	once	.	CASSLVPAPTYEQYF	TGCGCCAGCAGCTTGGTTCCAGCGCCAACCTACGAGCAGTACTTC
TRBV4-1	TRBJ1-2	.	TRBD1	CASSRLPDRVDGYTF	TGCGCCAGCAGCCGACTCCCCGACAGGGTCGACGGCTACACCTTC
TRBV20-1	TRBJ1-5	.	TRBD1	CSARGTEGADQPQHF	TGCAGTGCTAGGGGGACGGAGGGGGCGGATCAGCCCCAGCATTTT
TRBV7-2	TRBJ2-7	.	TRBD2	CASSHKGLAAYEQYF	TGTGCCAGCAGCCACAAGGGACTAGCGGCCTACGAGCAGTACTTC
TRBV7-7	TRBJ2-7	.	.	CASSSGMSYEQYF	TGTGCTAGCAGCTCCGGGATGTCCTACGAGCAGTACTTC
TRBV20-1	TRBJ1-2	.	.	CSAREDTYYGYTF	TGCAGTGCTAGAGAAGACACCTACTATGGCTACACCTTC
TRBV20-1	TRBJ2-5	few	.	CSAPQTGRQETQYF	TGCAGTGCTCCTCAAACAGGGCGCCAAGAGACCCAGTACTTC
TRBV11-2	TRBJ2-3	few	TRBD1	CASSPLSRDRGRSQYTQYF	TGTGCCAGCAGCCCACTGTCCCGGGACAGGGGGCGAAGCCAATATACGCAGTATTTT
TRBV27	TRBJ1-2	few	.	CASSQYSTGYYGYTF	TGTGCCAGCAGTCAGTACTCGACAGGTTACTATGGCTACACCTTC
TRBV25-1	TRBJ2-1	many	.	CASSESGYNEQFF	TGTGCCAGCAGTGAATCTGGGTACAATGAGCAGTTCTTC
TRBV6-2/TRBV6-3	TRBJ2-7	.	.	CASSYAGVRSSYNEQYF	TGTGCCAGCAGTTACGCGGGCGTACGGAGCTCCTACAATGAGCAGTACTTC
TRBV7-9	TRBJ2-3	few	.	CASSRDRYTDTQYF	TGTGCCAGCAGTCGAGACAGGTACACAGATACGCAGTATTTT
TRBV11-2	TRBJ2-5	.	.	CASSGLGEPYNEQYF	TGTGCCAGCAGCGGGTTGGGGGAGCCTTACAATGAGCAGTACTTC
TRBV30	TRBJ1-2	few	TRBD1	CAWLRDSYYGYTF	TGTGCCTGGCTCCGGGACAGCTACTATGGCTACACCTTC
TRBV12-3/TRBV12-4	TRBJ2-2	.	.	CASRGSSTGELFF	TGTGCCAGCAGGGGGTCCTCCACCGGGGAGCTGTTTTTT
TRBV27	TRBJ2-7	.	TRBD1	CASSFGTGSTYEQYF	TGTGCCAGCAGTTTTGGGACAGGGTCCACCTACGAGCAGTACTTC
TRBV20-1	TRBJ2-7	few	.	CSASVGEEQYF	TGCAGTGCTAGCGTGGGCGAAGAGCAGTACTTC
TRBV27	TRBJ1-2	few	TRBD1	CASSPDREYYGYTF	TGTGCCAGCAGTCCCGACAGGGAGTACTATGGCTACACCTTC
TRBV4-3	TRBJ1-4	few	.	CASSQGPGARSKLFF	TGCGCCAGCAGCCAAGGTCCGGGGGCGCGTTCAAAACTGTTTTTT
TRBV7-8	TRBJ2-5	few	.	CASSMDPGQTQYF	TGTGCCAGCAGCATGGACCCGGGGCAGACCCAGTACTTC
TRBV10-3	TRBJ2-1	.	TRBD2	CAISEYSSGGQFF	TGTGCCATCAGTGAATATTCTAGCGGGGGGCAGTTCTTC
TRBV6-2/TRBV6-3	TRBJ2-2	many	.	CASRGTGELFF	TGTGCCAGCCGGGGGACCGGGGAGCTGTTTTTT